This entry lists 9 T cell receptor beta chains sequenced from one sample in a study of regulatory T cells in long-lasting Graves disease. Time point indicated: newly diagnosed GD, antithyroid drugs for less than 3 months. Scientists built the TCR library using RNA that was extracted from PBMCs. Arm-PCR of CDR3 regions and iRepertoire HTBI primers were the basis on which TCR beta libraries were built. TCRdb processed the multiplex PCR reads anew with MiXCR; each CDR3 protein has one entry. Counted here are around 400,000 distinct CDR3 sequences, less than 20% occurring once; the ten biggest clones make up 22%. The specimen comprised peripheral blood mononuclear cells (PBMCs), sampled at new diagnosis, from a patient treated with antithyroid drugs. These receptors all come from a female donor with Graves disease.

V gene TRBV6-2 or TRBV6-3 combines with J gene TRBJ2-3; no clear D. Germline CDR1 reads MNHEY; CDR2 reads SVGEGT. The CDR3 runs 13 residues. V lost 5 bases and J 2 bases, leaving 8 bases between the germline ends. CDR3: CASSGVYTDTQYF. The CDR3, as DNA: TGTGCCAGCAGTGGGGTTTACACAGATACGCAGTATTTT.

With regard to this clonotype: With a much larger clone just one base away, this may be a read error. The V gene is TRBV2, the J gene TRBJ2-7, with TRBD1 matching 8 bases. There are 14 residues in the CDR3. After removal of 6 bases from V and 7 bases from J, the junction contained 11 bases not matched to a gene. Looked up from germline, CDR1 is SNHLY and CDR2 is FYNNEI. This CDR3 reads CASREDRVKNEQYF. CDR3 bases: TGTGCCAGCAGAGAGGACAGGGTTAAGAATGAGCAGTACTTC.

This clonotype was detected a few times. The gene calls are TRBV5-1 and TRBJ1-6, with 9 bases lining up with TRBD1. CDR1 and CDR2 from the germline V gene are SGHRS and YFSETQ. J lost 6 bases, V lost 2 bases, and 6 bases had no gene match. The CDR3 is made up of 16 amino acids. The CDR3 protein is CASSFSDRGSNSPLHF. In DNA form, the CDR3 reads TGCGCCAGCAGCTTTTCCGACAGGGGGAGTAATTCACCCCTCCACTTT.

This clonotype was seen ten or more times. CDR3 loop: CASSLLLGDIQYF. The CDR3 region has the DNA TGCGCCAGCAGCCTCCTACTTGGGGACATTCAGTACTTC. The chain carries TRBV4-1 and TRBJ2-4; D ambiguous. CDR3 size: 13 residues. V dropped 4 bases and J dropped 8 bases, with 12 bases sitting between them. Germline V gene sequence: CDR1 MGHRA, CDR2 YSYEKL.

This clonotype was seen at least ten times. The V gene is TRBV29-1, the J gene TRBJ1-2; D is uncertain. V was shortened by 2 bases and J by 7 bases, with 8 bases between the two germline ends. This CDR3 has 11 amino acids. CDR1 and CDR2 from the germline V gene are SQVTM and ANQGSEA. The CDR3 loop reads CSVELRSGYTF. The CDR3 DNA reads as TGCAGCGTTGAATTACGGTCTGGCTACACCTTC.

This clonotype was counted many times. The CDR3, as DNA: TGTGCTAGTGGTTTAGGGGGTTTCTACGAGCAGTACTTC. Amino acid sequence: CASGLGGFYEQYF. This chain connects TRBV12-5 to TRBJ2-7, with TRBD1 as a possible D gene (6 bases). Germline CDR1 and CDR2: LGHNT and FRNRAP. The CDR3 is 13 residues long. V dropped 3 bases and J dropped 3 bases, with 9 bases sitting between them.

This clonotype was picked up a small number of times. The chain combines TRBV18 with TRBJ1-2; D unresolved. This CDR3 has 14 amino acids. Germline lookup yields CDR1 KGHSH and CDR2 LQKENI. V lost 2 bases and J 4 bases, leaving 11 bases between the germline ends. This chain's CDR3 is CASSPSRHSYGYTF. The CDR3 nucleotides are TGTGCCAGCTCACCATCCAGGCATTCCTATGGCTACACCTTC.

This clonotype was found a few times. The genes are TRBV10-3 and TRBJ2-1, with D uncertain. V gave up 2 bases and J gave up 9 bases, with 20 bases separating them. In germline, CDR1 is ENHRY, CDR2 SYGVKD. This CDR3 region has 16 residues. CDR3 residues: CAISEPTRRGDLEQFF. The CDR3 nucleotides read TGTGCCATCAGTGAGCCCACTCGGCGTGGGGATCTTGAGCAGTTCTTC.

This clonotype was counted at least ten times. The chain employs TRBV25-1 and TRBJ1-2; D is perhaps TRBD1 (5 bases). The CDR3 spans 14 residues. Germline V gene lookup returns CDR1 MGHDK and CDR2 SYGVNS. The ends were cut back, 1 base at V and 5 bases at J, with 11 bases in the middle. The CDR3 bases are TGTGCCAGCAGTGAATCGGGGGGATTTTATGGCTACACCTTC. Encoded protein: CASSESGGFYGYTF.